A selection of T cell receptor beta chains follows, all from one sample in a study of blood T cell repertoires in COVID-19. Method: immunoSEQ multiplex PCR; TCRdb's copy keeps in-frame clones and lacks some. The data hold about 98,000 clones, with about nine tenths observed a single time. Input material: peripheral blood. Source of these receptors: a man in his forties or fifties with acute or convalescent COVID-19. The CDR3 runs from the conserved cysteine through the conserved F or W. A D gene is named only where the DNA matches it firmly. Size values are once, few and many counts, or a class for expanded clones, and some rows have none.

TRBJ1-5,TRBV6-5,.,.,CASSYGGLGNQPQHF,TGTGCCAGCAGTTACGGAGGGTTGGGGAATCAGCCCCAGCATTTT
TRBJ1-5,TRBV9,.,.,CASSVSSNQPQHF,TGTGCCAGCAGCGTTAGTAGCAATCAGCCCCAGCATTTT
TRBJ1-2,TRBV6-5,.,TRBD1,CASSRGQAFYGYTF,TGTGCCAGCAGTCGTGGACAGGCTTTCTATGGCTACACCTTC
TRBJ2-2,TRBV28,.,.,CASSRQAGELFF,TGTGCCAGCAGTCGACAGGCCGGGGAGCTGTTTTTT
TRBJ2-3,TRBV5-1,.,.,CASSLPSQGTDTQYF,TGCGCCAGCAGCCTCCCGAGTCAAGGCACAGATACGCAGTATTTT
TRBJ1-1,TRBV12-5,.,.,CASGRGTEAFF,TGTGCTAGTGGACGGGGCACTGAAGCTTTCTTT
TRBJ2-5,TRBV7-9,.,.,CASSPVSDPRETQYF,TGTGCCAGCAGCCCCGTCAGTGATCCCAGGGAGACCCAGTACTTC
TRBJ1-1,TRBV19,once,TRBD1,CASSMGDRGSNTEAFF,TGTGCCAGTAGTATGGGGGACAGGGGATCGAACACTGAAGCTTTCTTT
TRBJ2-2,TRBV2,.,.,CASLLRTSRKNTGELFF,TGTGCCAGCCTGCTTAGAACTAGCAGAAAGAACACCGGGGAGCTGTTTTTT
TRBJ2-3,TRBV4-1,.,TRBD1,CASSQWGQGYTDTQYF,TGCGCCAGCAGCCAATGGGGACAGGGGTATACAGATACGCAGTATTTT
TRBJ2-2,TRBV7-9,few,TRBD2,CASSLYANGAGANTGELFF,TGTGCCAGCAGCTTATATGCCAACGGGGCGGGGGCGAACACCGGGGAGCTGTTTTTT
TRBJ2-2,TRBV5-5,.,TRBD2,CASSLTTSGVGGTGELFF,TGTGCCAGCAGCTTGACCACTTCCGGGGTGGGAGGGACCGGGGAGCTGTTTTTT
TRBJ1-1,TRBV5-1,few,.,CASSLGVQGTEAFF,TGCGCCAGCAGCTTGGGAGTTCAGGGAACTGAAGCTTTCTTT
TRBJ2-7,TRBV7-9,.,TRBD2,CASSPRTSGRVYEQYF,TGTGCCAGCAGCCCCAGGACTAGCGGGAGAGTTTACGAGCAGTACTTC
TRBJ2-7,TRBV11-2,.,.,CASSFMAGASYEQYF,TGTGCCAGCAGCTTCATGGCAGGGGCATCCTACGAGCAGTACTTC
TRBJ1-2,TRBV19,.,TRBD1,CATHDRGNVYGYTF,TGTGCCACCCATGACAGGGGGAATGTCTATGGCTACACCTTC
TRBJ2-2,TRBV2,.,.,CASSPVAGDTGELFF,TGTGCCAGCAGTCCCGTGGCAGGGGACACCGGGGAGCTGTTTTTT
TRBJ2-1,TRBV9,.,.,CASNHEGLYNEQFF,TGTGCCAGCAACCACGAGGGACTGTACAATGAGCAGTTCTTC
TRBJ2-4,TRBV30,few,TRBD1,CAWSVQGRGNIQYF,TGTGCCTGGAGTGTACAGGGGAGAGGAAACATTCAGTACTTC
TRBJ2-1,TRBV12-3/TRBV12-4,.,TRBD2,CASGTSGYNEQFF,TGTGCCAGTGGGACTAGCGGATACAATGAGCAGTTCTTC
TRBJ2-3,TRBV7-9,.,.,CASGVTDTQYF,TGTGCCAGCGGAGTCACAGATACGCAGTATTTT
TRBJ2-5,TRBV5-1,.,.,CASSSAGLETQYF,TGCGCCAGCAGCAGCGCGGGTCTAGAGACCCAGTACTTC
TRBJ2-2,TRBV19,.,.,CASNSQGTGELFF,TGTGCCAGCAATTCCCAGGGCACCGGGGAGCTGTTTTTT
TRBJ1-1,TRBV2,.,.,CASSQDRSTEAFF,TGTGCCAGCAGTCAAGACAGGAGTACTGAAGCTTTCTTT
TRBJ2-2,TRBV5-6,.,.,CASSPTRNTGELFF,TGTGCCAGCAGCCCCACTCGGAACACCGGGGAGCTGTTTTTT
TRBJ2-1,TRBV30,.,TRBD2,CAWKREYNEQFF,TGTGCCTGGAAGCGGGAATACAATGAGCAGTTCTTC
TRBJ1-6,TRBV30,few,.,CAWNLQGYNSPLHF,TGTGCCTGGAATCTTCAGGGTTATAATTCACCCCTCCACTTT
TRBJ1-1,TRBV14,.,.,CASSQSYTEAFF,TGTGCCAGCAGCCAGAGCTATACTGAAGCTTTCTTT
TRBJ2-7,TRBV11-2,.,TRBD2,CASSQLAGAVYEQYF,TGTGCCAGCAGCCAACTAGCGGGAGCTGTTTACGAGCAGTACTTC